The 9 T cell receptor beta chains presented below share a single source sample, sequenced in a study of cytomegalovirus exposure and HLA in healthy donors. Primers included in the PCR were 60 Vbeta and 13 Jbeta primers. Some clones are missing from TCRdb's copy, which holds only in-frame ones; the method was immunoSEQ multiplex PCR. In the table there are 100,000 to 150,000 clones, over 60% of which are singletons. The sample was PBMCs. The receptors come from a woman in her forties in good health and CMV-seronegative.

The chain combines TRBV4-3 with TRBJ2-5; TRBD2 might be the D (5 bases). The CDR3 sequence is 16 residues long. Germline CDR1 is LGHNA and CDR2 is YSLEER. V was shortened by 1 base and J by 0 bases, with 12 bases between the two germline ends. The CDR3 nucleotides are TGCGCCAGCAGCCAAGCGCCCTCGGGGAACCAAGAGACCCAGTACTTC. Translated, it gives CASSQAPSGNQETQYF.

This chain joins TRBV28 and TRBJ2-7; 13 bases are a match to TRBD2. In germline, CDR1 is MDHEN, CDR2 SYDVKM. V was pared by 5 bases and J by 7 bases, with 8 bases of the junction left unmatched. This CDR3 comprises 15 residues. The CDR3 loop reads CASSETSGRLGEQYF. The CDR3 DNA follows: TGTGCCAGCAGTGAGACTAGCGGGAGGTTAGGAGAGCAGTACTTC.

This sequence joins TRBV6-5 and TRBJ2-2; D is possibly TRBD2 (6 bases). Germline loops: CDR1 MNHEY, CDR2 SVGAGI. This CDR3 has 15 amino acids. V lost 5 bases to trimming and J lost 1 base, with 11 bases between them. The CDR3 reads CASSILSGNTGELFF. CDR3 nucleotide sequence: TGTGCCAGCAGTATCCTTAGCGGGAACACCGGGGAGCTGTTTTTT.

V is TRBV28 and J is TRBJ1-6, with D possibly being TRBD1 (6 bases). The CDR3 has 13 amino acids. CDR1 is MDHEN, CDR2 SYDVKM, per germline. V lost 4 bases and J 7 bases, leaving 8 bases between the germline ends. CDR3 nucleotides: TGTGCCAGCAGTTCAGGGGCGAATTCACCCCTCCACTTT. This sequence encodes CASSSGANSPLHF.

This chain uses TRBV7-3 with TRBJ2-5, with TRBD1 matching 10 bases. Germline-derived CDR1 and CDR2 are SGHTA and FQGTGA. This CDR3 region has 15 residues. V shed 4 bases and J 5 bases; nucleotides not matched to a gene: 7. CDR3 coding DNA: TGTGCCAGCAGCTCGCACGGGACAGGGGAGGAGACCCAGTACTTC. It codes for CASSSHGTGEETQYF.

This clone was recorded a few times. The rearrangement links TRBV5-8 to TRBJ2-7, with TRBD1 as a possible D gene (6 bases). Germline V gives CDR1 SGHTS, CDR2 YDEGEE. The V and J ends lost 0 bases and 2 bases respectively, with 9 bases between them. This CDR3 comprises 14 residues. CDR3 nucleotide sequence: TGTGCCAGCAGCTTGGCAGGGGACACCTACGAGCAGTACTTC. Protein: CASSLAGDTYEQYF.

The chain employs TRBV19 and TRBJ1-5; D perhaps matches TRBD1 (5 bases). The V gene's germline CDR1 is LNHDA and CDR2 SQIVND (reference sequence). V lost 3 bases and J 4 bases, leaving 10 bases between the germline ends. This CDR3 is built from 14 residues. The CDR3 sequence is CASSIPGLNQPQHF. The CDR3 DNA sequence: TGTGCCAGTAGTATCCCGGGACTAAATCAGCCCCAGCATTTT.

This chain connects TRBV11-2 to TRBJ1-2, with D unresolved. Germline CDR1 and CDR2: SGHAT and FQNNGV. The CDR3 is 15 residues long. The germline V and J ends were trimmed by 0 bases and 8 bases, with 16 bases remaining between them. The CDR3 is CASSLEPSGRAGYTF. The DNA of the CDR3 is TGTGCCAGCAGCTTAGAACCTAGCGGGAGGGCCGGCTACACCTTC.

This clone was seen only once. One end of the junction fails to match germline, which may point to a read error. The genes are TRBV27 and TRBJ2-6; 16 bases are a match to TRBD2. CDR1 and CDR2 (germline): MNHEY, SMNVEV (reference sequence). The CDR3 is 20 amino acids. CDR3 coding DNA: TGTGCCAGCAGCGTGGGACTAGCGGGAGGGCTGTCCTCTGGGGCCAACGGCCTGACTTTC. The encoded protein is CASSVGLAGGLSSGANGLTF.